These 9 T cell receptor beta chains originate from one sample sequenced in a study of regulatory T cells in long-lasting Graves disease. As to time point: newly diagnosed GD, antithyroid drugs for less than 3 months. The TCR library was made from RNA that had been extracted from PBMCs in TRIzol. Through Arm-PCR of CDR3 regions and iRepertoire HTBI primers, TCR beta libraries were built. MiXCR, applied by TCRdb to the multiplex PCR reads, yields one record per CDR3 protein. The table records around 400,000 distinct CDR3 sequences, around a sixth of them present only once. Sequenced here: peripheral blood mononuclear cells (PBMCs), sampled at new diagnosis, from a patient treated with antithyroid drugs. The receptors derive from a female donor with Graves disease.

This clonotype came up many times. V usage is TRBV3-1 and J usage is TRBJ1-5, with 7 nucleotides matching TRBD1. The germline CDR1 and CDR2 sequences are LGHDT and YNNKEL (reference sequence). The CDR3 totals 14 residues. The J segment lost 9 bases and the V segment lost 1 base, leaving 6 bases of the junction unmatched. CDR3 sequence (DNA): TGTGCCAGCAGCCAAGCAGGGGGTTCAGGGCCCCAGCATTTT. The encoded protein is CASSQAGGSGPQHF.

This clonotype was observed at least ten times. V and J are TRBV13 and TRBJ2-2; 7 bases fit TRBD1. The CDR3 runs 18 residues. The V gene end was trimmed by 4 bases and the J gene end by 2 bases; junction bases not matched to a gene: 13. Germline V gene lookup returns CDR1 PRHDT and CDR2 FYEKMQ (reference sequence). The CDR3 nucleotides are TGTGCCAGCAGCTCAACCTACAGGGGATACTTTAACACCGGGGAGCTGTTTTTT. Amino acids: CASSSTYRGYFNTGELFF. The full variable domain, its missing parts supplied by reference TRBV13 and TRBJ2-2, is AAGVIQSPRHLIKEKRETATLKCYPIPRHDTVYWYQQGPGQDPQFLISFYEKMQSDKGSIPDRFSAQQFSDYHSELNMSSLELGDSALYFCASSSTYRGYFNTGELFFGEGSRLTVL.

With regard to this clonotype: It may be a read error: a sequence one base away is much more abundant. The chain uses TRBV12-5 and TRBJ2-1; the D is unclear. The CDR3 has 12 amino acids. CDR1 is LGHNT, CDR2 FRNRAP, per germline. As DNA, the CDR3 is TGTGCTAGTGGTGGCCTAGGAATGAAGCAGCTCTTC. Translating gives CASGGLGMKQLF.

This clonotype has a handful of counts. The CDR3 here is CASSQEGGGRIVANEKLFF. As DNA, the CDR3 is TGCGCCAGCAGCCAAGAGGGGGGCGGCAGAATCGTCGCTAATGAAAAACTGTTTTTT. The chain links TRBV4-1 to TRBJ1-4; D might be TRBD1 (6 bases). CDR3 size: 19 residues. V lost 0 bases and J 3 bases, leaving 20 bases between the germline ends. CDR1 is MGHRA, CDR2 YSYEKL, per germline.

This clonotype was observed a handful of times. Here the CDR3 DNA reads TGTGCCAGCAGCATCGCGGGGGACACCGGGGAGCTGTTTTTT. Encoded protein: CASSIAGDTGELFF. This rearrangement joins TRBV7-9 to TRBJ2-2; 7 bases are shared with TRBD2. Germline CDR1 is SEHNR and CDR2 is FQNEAQ (reference sequence). The CDR3 contains 14 residues. Trimming at V came to 5 bases and at J to 3 bases, leaving 3 bases not matched to a gene.

This clonotype was seen many times. CDR3 DNA: TGTGCCAGCGCACTCACCGGGGAGCTGTTTTTT. This codes for CASALTGELFF. The chain combines TRBV28 with TRBJ2-2; D not certain. The CDR3 runs 11 residues. Trimming pared 8 bases from V and 4 bases from J, leaving 5 bases between. Germline CDR1 and CDR2: MDHEN and SYDVKM. The full variable domain, completed using reference TRBV28 and TRBJ2-2, is DVKVTQSSRYLVKRTGEKVFLECVQDMDHENMFWYRQDPGLGLRLIYFSYDVKMKEKGDIPEGYSVSREKKERFSLILESASTNQTSMYLCASALTGELFFGEGSRLTVL.

Many counts were recorded for this clonotype. This rearrangement joins TRBV5-1 to TRBJ1-4; TRBD1 agrees at 7 bases. This CDR3 has 13 residues. After removal of 4 bases from V and 6 bases from J, the junction contained 3 bases not matched to a gene. Germline assignment: CDR1 SGHRS and CDR2 YFSETQ. The CDR3 DNA reads as TGCGCCAGCAGCCTTGGACAGGATGAAAAACTGTTTTTT. Translation: CASSLGQDEKLFF.

This clonotype was recorded at least ten times. One end of the junction fails to match germline, which may point to a read error. The chain employs TRBV7-9 and TRBJ2-3, with 9 nucleotides matching TRBD2. This CDR3 spans 14 amino acids. Germline V gene sequence: CDR1 SEHNR, CDR2 FQNEAQ (reference sequence). CDR3 sequence: CASSLAGNTDTQYF. The CDR3 coding sequence is TGTGCCAGCAGCCTAGCGGGGAACACAGATACGCAGTATTTT.

This clonotype has only a few counts. This rearrangement joins TRBV3-1 to TRBJ2-4; the match to TRBD2 covers 11 bases. There are 16 residues in the CDR3. The germline CDR1 and CDR2 sequences are LGHDT and YNNKEL (reference sequence). V lost 4 bases to trimming and J lost 5 bases; unmatched junction nucleotides: 7. CDR3 sequence: CASSLLSGGGENIQYF. In nucleotides, the CDR3 is TGTGCCAGCAGCCTACTTAGCGGGGGGGGAGAAAACATTCAGTACTTC. The variable domain in full, completed from reference TRBV3-1 and TRBJ2-4, reads DTAVSQTPKYLVTQMGNDKSIKCEQNLGHDTMYWYKQDSKKFLKIMFSYNNKELIINETVPNRFSPKSPDKAHLNLHINSLELGDSAVYFCASSLLSGGGENIQYFGAGTRLSVL.